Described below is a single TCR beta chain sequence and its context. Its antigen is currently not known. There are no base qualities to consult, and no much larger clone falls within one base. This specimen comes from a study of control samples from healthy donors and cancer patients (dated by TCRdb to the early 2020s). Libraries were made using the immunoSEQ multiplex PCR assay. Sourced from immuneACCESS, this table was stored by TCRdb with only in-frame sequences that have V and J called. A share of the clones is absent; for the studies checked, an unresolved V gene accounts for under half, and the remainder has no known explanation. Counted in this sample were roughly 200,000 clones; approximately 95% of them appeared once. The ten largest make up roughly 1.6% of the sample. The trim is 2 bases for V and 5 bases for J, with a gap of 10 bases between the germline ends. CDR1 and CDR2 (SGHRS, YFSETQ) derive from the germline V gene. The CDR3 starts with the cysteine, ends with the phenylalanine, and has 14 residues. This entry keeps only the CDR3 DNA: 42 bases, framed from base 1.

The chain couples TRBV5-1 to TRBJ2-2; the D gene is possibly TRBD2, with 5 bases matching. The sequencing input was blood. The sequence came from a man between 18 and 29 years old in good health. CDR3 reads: CASSFGEITGELFF. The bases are TGCGCCAGCAGCTTCGGGGAGATAACCGGGGAGCTGTTTTTT. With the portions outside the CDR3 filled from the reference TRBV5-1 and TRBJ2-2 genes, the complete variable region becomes KAGVTQTPRYLIKTRGQQVTLSCSPISGHRSVSWYQQTPGQGLQFLFEYFSETQRNKGNFPGRFSGRQFSNSRSEMNVSTLELGDSALYLCASSFGEITGELFFGEGSRLTVL.